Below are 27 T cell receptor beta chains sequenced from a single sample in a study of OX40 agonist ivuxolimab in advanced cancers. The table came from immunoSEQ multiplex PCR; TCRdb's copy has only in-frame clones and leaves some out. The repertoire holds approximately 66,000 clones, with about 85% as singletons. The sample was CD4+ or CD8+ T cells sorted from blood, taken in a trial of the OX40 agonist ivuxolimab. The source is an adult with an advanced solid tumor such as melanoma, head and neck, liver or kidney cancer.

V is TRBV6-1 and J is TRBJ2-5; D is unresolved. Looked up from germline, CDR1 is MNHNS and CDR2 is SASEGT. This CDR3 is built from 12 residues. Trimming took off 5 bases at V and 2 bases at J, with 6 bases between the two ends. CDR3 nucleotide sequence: TGTGCCAGCAGTAGTCAGCAAGAGACCCAGTACTTC. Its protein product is CASSSQQETQYF.

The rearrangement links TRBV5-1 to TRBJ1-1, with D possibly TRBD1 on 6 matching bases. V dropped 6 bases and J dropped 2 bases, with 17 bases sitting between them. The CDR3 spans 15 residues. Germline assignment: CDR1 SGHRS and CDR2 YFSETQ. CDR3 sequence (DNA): TGCGCCAGCAAACAGCAACAGGGCTCAAACACTGAAGCTTTCTTT. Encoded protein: CASKQQQGSNTEAFF.

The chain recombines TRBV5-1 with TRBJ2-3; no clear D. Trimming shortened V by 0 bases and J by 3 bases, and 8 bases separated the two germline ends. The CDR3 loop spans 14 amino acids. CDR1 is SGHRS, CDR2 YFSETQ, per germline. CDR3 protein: CASSLGEETDTQYF. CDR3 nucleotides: TGCGCCAGCAGCTTGGGGGAAGAGACAGATACGCAGTATTTT. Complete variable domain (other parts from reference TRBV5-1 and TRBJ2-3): KAGVTQTPRYLIKTRGQQVTLSCSPISGHRSVSWYQQTPGQGLQFLFEYFSETQRNKGNFPGRFSGRQFSNSRSEMNVSTLELGDSALYLCASSLGEETDTQYFGPGTRLTVL.

CDR3 DNA sequence: TGTGCCAGCAGCTTCGGGGGCAATCGTAGAAATTCACCCCTCCACTTT. Encoded protein: CASSFGGNRRNSPLHF. The gene calls are TRBV5-4 and TRBJ1-6; a weak D match, TRBD1 (6 bases). The length of the CDR3 is 16 residues. Germline CDR1 reads SGHNT; CDR2 reads YYREEE (reference sequence). V lost 2 bases and J 7 bases, leaving 16 bases between the germline ends.

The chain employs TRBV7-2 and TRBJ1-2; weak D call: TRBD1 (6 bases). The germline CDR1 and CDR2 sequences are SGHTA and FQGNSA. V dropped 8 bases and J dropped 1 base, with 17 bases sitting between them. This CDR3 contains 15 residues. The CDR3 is CASPRSGAVNYGYTF. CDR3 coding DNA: TGTGCCAGCCCCCGGTCGGGGGCTGTTAACTATGGCTACACCTTC.

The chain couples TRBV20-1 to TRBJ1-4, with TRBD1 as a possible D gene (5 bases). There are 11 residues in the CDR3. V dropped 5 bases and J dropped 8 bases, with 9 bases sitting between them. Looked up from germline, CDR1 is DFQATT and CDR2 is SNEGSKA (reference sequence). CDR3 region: CSAGRGEKLFF. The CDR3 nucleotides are TGCAGTGCTGGCCGGGGGGAAAAACTGTTTTTT.

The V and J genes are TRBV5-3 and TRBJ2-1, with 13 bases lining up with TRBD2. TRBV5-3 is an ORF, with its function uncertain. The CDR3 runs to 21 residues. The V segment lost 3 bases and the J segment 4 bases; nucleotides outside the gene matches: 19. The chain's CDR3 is CARSSRTSGRLGGRCYNEQFF. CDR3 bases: TGTGCCAGAAGCTCCCGGACTAGCGGGAGACTGGGCGGTAGGTGTTACAATGAGCAGTTCTTC.

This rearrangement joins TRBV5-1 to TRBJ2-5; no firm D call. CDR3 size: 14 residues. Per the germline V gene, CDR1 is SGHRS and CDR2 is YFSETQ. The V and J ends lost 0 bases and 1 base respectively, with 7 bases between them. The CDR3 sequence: CASSLGRPQETQYF. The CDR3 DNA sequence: TGCGCCAGCAGCTTGGGCAGGCCCCAAGAGACCCAGTACTTC. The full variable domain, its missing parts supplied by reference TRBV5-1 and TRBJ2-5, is KAGVTQTPRYLIKTRGQQVTLSCSPISGHRSVSWYQQTPGQGLQFLFEYFSETQRNKGNFPGRFSGRQFSNSRSEMNVSTLELGDSALYLCASSLGRPQETQYFGPGTRLLVL.

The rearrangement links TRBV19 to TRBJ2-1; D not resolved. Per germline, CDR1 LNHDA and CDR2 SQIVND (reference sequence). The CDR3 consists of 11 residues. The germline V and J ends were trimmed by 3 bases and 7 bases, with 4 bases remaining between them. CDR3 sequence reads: CASSILNEQFF. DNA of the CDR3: TGTGCCAGTAGTATCCTAAATGAGCAGTTCTTC.

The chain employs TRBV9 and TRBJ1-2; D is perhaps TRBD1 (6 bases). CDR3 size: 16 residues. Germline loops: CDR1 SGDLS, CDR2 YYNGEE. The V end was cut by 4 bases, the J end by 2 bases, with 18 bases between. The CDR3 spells CASSPGVPGTNYGYTF. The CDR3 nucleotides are TGTGCCAGCAGCCCAGGGGTCCCCGGGACGAACTATGGCTACACCTTC.

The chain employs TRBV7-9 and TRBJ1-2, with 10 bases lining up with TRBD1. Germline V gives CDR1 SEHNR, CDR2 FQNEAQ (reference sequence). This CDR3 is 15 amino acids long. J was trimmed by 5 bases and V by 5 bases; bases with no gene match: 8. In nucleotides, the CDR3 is TGTGCCAGCAGCCTCCCCGGGACAGGGGCTTATGGCTACACCTTC. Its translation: CASSLPGTGAYGYTF.

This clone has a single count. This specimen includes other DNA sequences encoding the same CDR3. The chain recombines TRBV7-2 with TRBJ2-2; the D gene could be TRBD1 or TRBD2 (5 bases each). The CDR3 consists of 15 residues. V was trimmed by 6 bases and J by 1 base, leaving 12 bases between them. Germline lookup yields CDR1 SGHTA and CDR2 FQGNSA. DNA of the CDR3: TGTGCCAGCAGTCCCCCGGGACGGAACACCGGGGAGCTGTTTTTT. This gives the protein CASSPPGRNTGELFF.

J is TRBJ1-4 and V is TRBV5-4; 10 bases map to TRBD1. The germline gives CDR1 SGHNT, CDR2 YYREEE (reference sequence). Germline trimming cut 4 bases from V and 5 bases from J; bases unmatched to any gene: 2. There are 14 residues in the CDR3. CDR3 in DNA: TGTGCCAGCAGCCCGGACAGGGGGAATGAAAAACTGTTTTTT. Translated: CASSPDRGNEKLFF.

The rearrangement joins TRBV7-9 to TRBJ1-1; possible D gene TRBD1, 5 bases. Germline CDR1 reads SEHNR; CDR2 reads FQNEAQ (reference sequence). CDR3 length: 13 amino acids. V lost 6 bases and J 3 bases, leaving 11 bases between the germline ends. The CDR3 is CASSRGKDTEAFF. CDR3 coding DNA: TGTGCCAGCAGTAGGGGAAAGGACACTGAAGCTTTCTTT.

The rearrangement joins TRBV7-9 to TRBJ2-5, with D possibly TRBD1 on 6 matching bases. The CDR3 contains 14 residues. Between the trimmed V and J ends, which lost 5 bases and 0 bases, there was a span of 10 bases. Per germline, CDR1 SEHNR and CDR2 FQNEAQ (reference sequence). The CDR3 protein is CASSRAGDQETQYF. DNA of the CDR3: TGTGCCAGCAGCCGAGCAGGGGACCAAGAGACCCAGTACTTC. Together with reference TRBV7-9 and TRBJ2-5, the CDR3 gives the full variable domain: DTGVSQNPRHKITKRGQNVTFRCDPISEHNRLYWYRQTLGQGPEFLTYFQNEAQLEKSRLLSDRFSAERPKGSFSTLEIQRTEQGDSAMYLCASSRAGDQETQYFGPGTRLLVL.

The CDR3 DNA is TGTGCCAGCAGCTCACAGACAGGAGCGAATGAAAAACTGTTTTTT. It encodes CASSSQTGANEKLFF. This chain links TRBV5-4 with TRBJ1-4, with D possibly TRBD1 on 6 matching bases. Trimming shortened V by 3 bases and J by 5 bases, and 14 bases separated the two germline ends. This CDR3 is built from 15 residues. The germline gives CDR1 SGHNT, CDR2 YYREEE (reference sequence). Combining the CDR3 with reference TRBV5-4 and TRBJ1-4 gives the whole variable domain ETGVTQSPTHLIKTRGQQVTLRCSSQSGHNTVSWYQQALGQGPQFIFQYYREEENGRGNFPPRFSGLQFPNYSSELNVNALELDDSALYLCASSSQTGANEKLFFGSGTQLSVL.

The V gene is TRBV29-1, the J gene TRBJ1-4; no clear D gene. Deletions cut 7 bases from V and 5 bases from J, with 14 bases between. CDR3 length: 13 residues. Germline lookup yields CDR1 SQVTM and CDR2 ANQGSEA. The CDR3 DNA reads TGCAGCGGCCTCAGGAGCGCGAATGAAAAACTGTTTTTT. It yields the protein CSGLRSANEKLFF.

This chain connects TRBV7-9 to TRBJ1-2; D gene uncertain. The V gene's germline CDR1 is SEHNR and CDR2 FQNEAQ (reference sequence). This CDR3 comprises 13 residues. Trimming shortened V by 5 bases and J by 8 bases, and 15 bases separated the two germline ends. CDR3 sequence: CASSPGQNKGYTF. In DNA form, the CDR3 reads TGTGCCAGCAGCCCGGGCCAAAACAAAGGCTACACCTTC.

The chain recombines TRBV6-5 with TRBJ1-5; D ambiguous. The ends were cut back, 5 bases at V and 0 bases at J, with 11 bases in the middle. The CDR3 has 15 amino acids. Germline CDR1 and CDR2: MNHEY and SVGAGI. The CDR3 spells CASSLLNYSNQPQHF. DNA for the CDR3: TGTGCCAGCAGTCTCCTGAATTATAGCAATCAGCCCCAGCATTTT.

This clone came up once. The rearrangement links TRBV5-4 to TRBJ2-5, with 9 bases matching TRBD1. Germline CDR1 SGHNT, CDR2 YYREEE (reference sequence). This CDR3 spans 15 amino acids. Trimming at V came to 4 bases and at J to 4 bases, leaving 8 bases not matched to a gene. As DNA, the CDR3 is TGTGCCAGCAGCGGCACAGGGGGCGCAGGAGAGACCCAGTACTTC. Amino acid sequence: CASSGTGGAGETQYF.

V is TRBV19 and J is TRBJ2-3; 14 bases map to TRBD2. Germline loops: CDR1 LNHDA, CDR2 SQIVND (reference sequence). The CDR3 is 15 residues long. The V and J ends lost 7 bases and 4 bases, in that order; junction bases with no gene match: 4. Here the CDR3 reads CASNPGLAGADTQYF. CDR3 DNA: TGTGCCAGTAACCCGGGACTAGCGGGGGCAGATACGCAGTATTTT. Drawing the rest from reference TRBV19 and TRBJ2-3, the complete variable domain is DGGITQSPKYLFRKEGQNVTLSCEQNLNHDAMYWYRQDPGQGLRLIYYSQIVNDFQKGDIAEGYSVSREKKESFPLTVTSAQKNPTAFYLCASNPGLAGADTQYFGPGTRLTVL.

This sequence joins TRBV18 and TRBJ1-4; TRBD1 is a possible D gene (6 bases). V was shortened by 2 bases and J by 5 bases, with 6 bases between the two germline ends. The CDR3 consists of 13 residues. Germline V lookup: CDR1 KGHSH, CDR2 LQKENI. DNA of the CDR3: TGTGCCAGCTCACCAGGACAGAATGAAAAACTGTTTTTT. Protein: CASSPGQNEKLFF.

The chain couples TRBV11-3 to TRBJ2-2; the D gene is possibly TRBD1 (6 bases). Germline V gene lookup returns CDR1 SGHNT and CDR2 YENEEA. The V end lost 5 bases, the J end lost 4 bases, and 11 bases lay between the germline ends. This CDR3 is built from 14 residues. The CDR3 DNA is TGTGCCAGCAGCCGCGGACAGACCACCGGGGAGCTGTTTTTT. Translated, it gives CASSRGQTTGELFF.

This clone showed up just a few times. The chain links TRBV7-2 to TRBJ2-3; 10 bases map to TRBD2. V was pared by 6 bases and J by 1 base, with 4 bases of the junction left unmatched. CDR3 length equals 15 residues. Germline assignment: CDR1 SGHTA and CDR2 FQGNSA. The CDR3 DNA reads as TGTGCCAGCAGTTGGCTAGCGGGAGGCACAGATACGCAGTATTTT. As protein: CASSWLAGGTDTQYF. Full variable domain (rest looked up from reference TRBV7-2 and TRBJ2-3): GAGVSQSPSNKVTEKGKDVELRCDPISGHTALYWYRQSLGQGLEFLIYFQGNSAPDKSGLPSDRFSAERTGGSVSTLTIQRTQQEDSAVYLCASSWLAGGTDTQYFGPGTRLTVL.

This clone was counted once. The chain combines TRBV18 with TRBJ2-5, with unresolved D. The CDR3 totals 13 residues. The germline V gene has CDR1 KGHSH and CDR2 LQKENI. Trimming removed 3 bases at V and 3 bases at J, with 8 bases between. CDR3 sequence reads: CASSPGMEETQYF. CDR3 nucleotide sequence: TGTGCCAGCTCACCGGGGATGGAAGAGACCCAGTACTTC. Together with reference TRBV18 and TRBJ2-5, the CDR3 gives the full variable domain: NAGVMQNPRHLVRRRGQEARLRCSPMKGHSHVYWYRQLPEEGLKFMVYLQKENIIDESGMPKERFSAEFPKEGPSILRIQQVVRGDSAAYFCASSPGMEETQYFGPGTRLLVL.

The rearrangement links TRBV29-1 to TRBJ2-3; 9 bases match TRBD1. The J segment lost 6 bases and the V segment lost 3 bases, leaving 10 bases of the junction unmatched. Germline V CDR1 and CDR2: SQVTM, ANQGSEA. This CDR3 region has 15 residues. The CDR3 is CSVELRDRVADTQYF. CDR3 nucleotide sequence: TGCAGCGTTGAGCTTCGGGACAGGGTGGCGGATACGCAGTATTTT.

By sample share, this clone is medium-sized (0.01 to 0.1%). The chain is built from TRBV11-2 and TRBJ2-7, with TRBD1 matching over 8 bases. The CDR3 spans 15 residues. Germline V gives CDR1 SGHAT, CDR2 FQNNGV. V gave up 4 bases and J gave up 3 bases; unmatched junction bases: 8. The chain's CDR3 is CASSSIQGGSYEQYF. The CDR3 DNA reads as TGTGCCAGCAGCTCCATACAGGGGGGTAGCTACGAGCAGTACTTC.